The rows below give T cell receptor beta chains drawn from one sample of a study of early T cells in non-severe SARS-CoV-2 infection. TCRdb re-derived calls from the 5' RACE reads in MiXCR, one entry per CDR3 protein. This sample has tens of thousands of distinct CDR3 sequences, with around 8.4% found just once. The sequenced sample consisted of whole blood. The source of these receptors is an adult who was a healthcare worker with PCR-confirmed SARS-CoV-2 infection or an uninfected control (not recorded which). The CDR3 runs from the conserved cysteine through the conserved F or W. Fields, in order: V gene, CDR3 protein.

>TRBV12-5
CASGKGTGEKLFF
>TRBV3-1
CASSQERERAQHF
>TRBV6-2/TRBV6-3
CASSASGRISNEQFF
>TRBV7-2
CASSQASGGSSYEQYF
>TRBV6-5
CASSFRAGVNEQFF
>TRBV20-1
CSALSYGSYGYTF
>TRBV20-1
CSARPLTVVNTEAFF
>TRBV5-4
CASSLAWDRGGTGELFF
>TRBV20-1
CSAPGGSPIGYTF
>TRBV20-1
CSARTGGTYEQYF
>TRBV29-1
CSVQVGGDTEAFF
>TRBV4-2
CASSHHRTGNYGYTF
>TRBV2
CASSARDNEQFF
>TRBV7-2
CASSSRNTGELFF
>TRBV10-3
CAISAGLNTEAFF
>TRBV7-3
CASSLGGGTQYF
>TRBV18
CASSLGRGPSEQFF